Listed below are T cell receptor beta chains from one sample, sequenced in a study of CD8+ T cells in alopecia areata. Only in-frame clones appear in the TCRdb table, and some are missing; sequencing was by immunoSEQ multiplex PCR. Here the sample spans approximately 210,000 clones, roughly three fifths being singletons. The sequencing here drew on CD4+ T cells sorted from blood, taken around week 44, from a patient treated with tofacitinib. The receptors here all came from a human donor with alopecia areata. Both conserved end residues are part of each CDR3. The order of the fields is V gene, J gene, clone size, D gene, CDR3 protein, CDR3 DNA. The D gene is left open where the match is weak. Where a row states a size, it is once, few, many or the class of an expanded clone; other rows omit it.

TRBV18,TRBJ1-2,-,-,CASSPSGGVVTF,TGTGCCAGCTCACCGAGTGGAGGGGTTGTCACCTTC
TRBV7-6,TRBJ2-3,-,TRBD2,CASNLGGADTQYF,TGTGCCAGCAACCTCGGGGGGGCAGATACGCAGTATTTT
TRBV6-6,TRBJ1-5,-,-,CASSYSGLANQPQHF,TGTGCCAGCAGTTACTCTGGATTGGCGAATCAGCCCCAGCATTTT
TRBV6-1,TRBJ1-5,-,TRBD1,CASSLQGAFNQPQHF,TGTGCCAGCAGCCTACAGGGGGCATTCAATCAGCCCCAGCATTTT
TRBV6-6,TRBJ1-2,-,-,CASSPPSNYGYTF,TGTGCCAGCAGTCCCCCATCTAACTATGGCTACACCTTC
TRBV29-1,TRBJ2-1,-,TRBD2,CSALLPPTSGWNLYNEQFF,TGCAGCGCTCTCCTGCCACCGACTAGCGGGTGGAATCTCTACAATGAGCAGTTCTTC
TRBV10-3,TRBJ1-5,-,TRBD1,CAISATGGGQPQHF,TGTGCCATCAGTGCCACAGGGGGGGGCCAGCCCCAGCATTTT
TRBV30,TRBJ1-5,few,-,CAWSWGDSNQPQHF,TGTGCCTGGAGTTGGGGAGATAGCAATCAGCCCCAGCATTTT
TRBV30,TRBJ2-7,-,-,CAWRFGIKGHEQYF,TGTGCCTGGAGGTTCGGGATAAAAGGGCACGAGCAGTACTTC
TRBV14,TRBJ2-1,few,TRBD1,CASSLRRTGMEHNEQFF,TGTGCCAGCAGCCTGAGACGGACAGGAATGGAACACAATGAGCAGTTCTTC
TRBV4-1,TRBJ1-6,-,-,CASSQDGQRDSPLHF,TGCGCCAGCAGCCAAGATGGACAGAGAGATTCACCCCTCCACTTT
TRBV5-1,TRBJ2-3,once,TRBD1,CASSLADRGSTDTQYF,TGCGCCAGCAGCTTGGCGGACAGGGGGAGCACAGATACGCAGTATTTT
TRBV2,TRBJ2-4,few,-,CASSDGRAKNIQYF,TGTGCCAGCAGTGATGGCAGAGCCAAAAACATTCAGTACTTC
TRBV20-1,TRBJ2-7,-,-,CSAKGTYEQYF,TGCAGTGCTAAAGGGACCTACGAGCAGTACTTC
TRBV10-3,TRBJ1-6,-,-,CAISEPETGNSPLHF,TGTGCCATCAGTGAGCCAGAAACAGGGAATTCACCCCTCCACTTT
TRBV6-1,TRBJ2-1,few,TRBD2,CASSERERGGLGTYNEQFF,TGTGCCAGCAGTGAACGGGAGCGGGGGGGCCTAGGAACATACAATGAGCAGTTCTTC
TRBV9,TRBJ1-2,-,-,CASSVASGGYTF,TGTGCCAGCAGCGTAGCCAGCGGGGGCTACACCTTC
TRBV9,TRBJ1-2,-,-,CASSVEGFTGYTF,TGTGCCAGCAGCGTAGAGGGGTTTACCGGCTACACCTTC
TRBV20-1,TRBJ2-3,few,-,CSAHQGAQYF,TGCAGTGCTCACCAAGGGGCGCAGTATTTT
TRBV5-1,TRBJ2-5,-,-,CASSPITRETQYF,TGCGCCAGCAGCCCTATCACGCGAGAGACCCAGTACTTC
TRBV27,TRBJ1-1,-,-,CASSLSQVYAEAFF,TGTGCCAGCAGTTTATCGCAGGTTTACGCTGAAGCTTTCTTT
TRBV19,TRBJ1-2,-,TRBD1,CASSQGQGWIYGYTF,TGTGCCAGTAGTCAGGGACAGGGCTGGATCTATGGCTACACCTTC
TRBV29-1,TRBJ1-1,-,TRBD1,CSVGTGATTEAFF,TGCAGCGTTGGGACAGGGGCGACGACTGAAGCTTTCTTT
TRBV7-6,TRBJ2-7,-,-,CASSPRPSYEQYF,TGTGCCAGCAGCCCCAGACCATCCTACGAGCAATACTTC
TRBV29-1,TRBJ2-7,few,-,CSVVGLLLHEQYF,TGCAGCGTTGTCGGGCTACTCCTCCACGAGCAGTACTTC
TRBV29-1,TRBJ1-1,-,-,CSVTGQYEAFF,TGCAGCGTTACCGGACAGTATGAAGCTTTCTTT
TRBV4-3,TRBJ2-2,few,-,CASSQDPGYTGELFF,TGCGCCAGCAGCCAAGATCCGGGTTACACCGGGGAGCTGTTTTTT
TRBV9,TRBJ2-3,-,TRBD2,CASSALGLVEDTQYF,TGTGCCAGCAGCGCCCTAGGACTAGTAGAAGATACGCAGTATTTT
TRBV7-2,TRBJ2-3,few,-,CASSSGTTDTQYF,TGTGCCAGCAGCTCCGGAACCACAGATACGCAGTATTTT
TRBV5-1,TRBJ2-5,few,-,CASSSISQSQETQYF,TGCGCCAGCAGCTCGATCTCTCAGTCCCAAGAGACCCAGTACTTC
TRBV9,TRBJ2-1,-,TRBD2,CASQSGGVRNEQFF,TGTGCCAGCCAAAGCGGGGGGGTAAGGAATGAGCAGTTCTTC
TRBV5-1,TRBJ2-1,once,-,CASSPSALSGNEQFF,TGCGCCAGCAGCCCTTCGGCTTTATCGGGCAATGAGCAGTTCTTC
TRBV30,TRBJ2-5,-,TRBD1,CAWSWAGGETQYF,TGTGCCTGGAGTTGGGCAGGGGGAGAGACCCAGTACTTC
TRBV29-1,TRBJ1-1,-,TRBD1,CSVEGQIRTEAFF,TGCAGCGTTGAGGGACAGATAAGGACTGAAGCTTTCTTT
TRBV30,TRBJ2-5,-,-,CAWSVSKRITRETQYF,TGTGCCTGGAGTGTATCGAAAAGGATCACGCGGGAGACCCAGTACTTC
TRBV7-6,TRBJ2-7,-,-,CASSRGAGINEQYF,TGTGCCAGCAGCCGGGGGGCGGGGATCAACGAGCAGTACTTC
TRBV29-1,TRBJ1-1,-,-,CSVTTVGTEAFF,TGCAGCGTGACAACCGTAGGCACTGAAGCTTTCTTT
TRBV2,TRBJ1-1,-,-,CASSQDRGTEAFF,TGTGCCAGCAGCCAGGACAGAGGCACTGAAGCTTTCTTT
TRBV9,TRBJ2-7,-,-,CASSVEGGSEQYF,TGTGCCAGCAGCGTAGAGGGAGGTAGTGAGCAGTACTTC
TRBV30,TRBJ1-2,-,TRBD1,CAWSLRGLYGYTF,TGTGCCTGGAGTCTCAGGGGGCTATATGGCTACACCTTC
TRBV5-1,TRBJ1-4,-,-,CASSPTTAATNEKLFF,TGCGCCAGCAGCCCAACGACAGCCGCAACTAATGAAAAACTGTTTTTT
TRBV4-3,TRBJ2-3,few,TRBD2,CASSQDTSGGITDTQYF,TGCGCCAGCAGCCAAGATACTAGCGGGGGGATCACAGATACGCAGTATTTT
TRBV25-1,TRBJ1-1,-,-,CASSLRGNTEAFF,TGTGCCAGCAGCCTTCGAGGGAACACTGAAGCTTTCTTT
TRBV9,TRBJ2-6,-,-,CASSVSGANVLTF,TGTGCCAGCAGCGTTTCTGGGGCCAACGTCCTGACTTTC